The 18 T cell receptor beta chains listed next were all sequenced from one sample in a study of human T cells and chemical hapten exposure. TCRdb called the RACE reads again in MiXCR, with one record for every CDR3 protein. The repertoire holds roughly 90,000 distinct CDR3 sequences, around 9.9% seen once, with more than 1% in the top ten. The time point here: patch test 3, about 24 weeks after DPC sensitization. The treatment here: therapeutic diphenylcyclopropenone sensitization with weekly scalp DPC. The specimen was whole blood, collected in connection with sensitization to the hapten diphenylcyclopropenone (DPC). The receptors shown here come from a woman in her 30s with alopecia areata. Some clones in this sample may be carry-over from other donors' samples.

This clonotype was recorded at least ten times. The rearrangement links TRBV4-1 to TRBJ2-1; 9 nucleotides agree with TRBD1. This CDR3 contains 17 residues. V dropped 1 base and J dropped 7; count of bases not matched to a gene: 11. Germline CDR1 MGHRA, CDR2 YSYEKL. DNA of the CDR3: TGCGCCAGCAGCCAAGGTCCCGCGGCCGGGACAGGGAATGAGCAGTTCTTC. Translation: CASSQGPAAGTGNEQFF.

The chain carries TRBV7-9 and TRBJ2-2; 9 bases fit TRBD1. V shed 5 bases, J shed 2 bases, and the junction held 3 bases outside the gene matches. In germline, CDR1 is SEHNR, CDR2 FQNEAQ (reference sequence). CDR3 length: 15 residues. CDR3 sequence (DNA): TGTGCCAGCAGCACGGGACAGGGTAACACCGGGGAGCTGTTTTTT. As protein: CASSTGQGNTGELFF.

This clonotype came up many times. The chain links TRBV18 to TRBJ2-7; TRBD1 matches at 8 bases. This CDR3 region has 13 residues. After removal of 4 bases from V and 6 bases from J, the junction contained 5 bases not matched to a gene. Germline loops: CDR1 KGHSH, CDR2 LQKENI. This CDR3 is CASSHSGQAEQYV. The CDR3 nucleotides are TGTGCCAGCTCACACTCGGGACAGGCCGAGCAGTACGTC.

This clonotype was seen more than once but under ten times. The chain joins TRBV20-1 to TRBJ1-5; no definite D call. Germline CDR1 DFQATT, CDR2 SNEGSKA (reference sequence). V was trimmed by 6 bases and J by 4 bases, leaving 10 bases between them. This CDR3 region has 12 residues. This CDR3 is CSARAPNQPQHF. The CDR3, as DNA: TGCAGTGCAAGGGCCCCAAATCAGCCCCAGCATTTT.

The CDR3 loop reads CASRGSNEKLFF. CDR3 bases: TGTGCCAGCCGTGGGTCTAATGAAAAACTGTTTTTT. The chain joins TRBV28 to TRBJ1-4; no clear D gene. The CDR3 runs 12 residues. Trimming took off 8 bases at V and 3 bases at J, with 7 bases between the two ends. Germline assignment: CDR1 MDHEN and CDR2 SYDVKM. Full variable domain (rest looked up from reference TRBV28 and TRBJ1-4): DVKVTQSSRYLVKRTGEKVFLECVQDMDHENMFWYRQDPGLGLRLIYFSYDVKMKEKGDIPEGYSVSREKKERFSLILESASTNQTSMYLCASRGSNEKLFFGSGTQLSVL.

This chain uses TRBV29-1 with TRBJ2-3; possibly TRBD1 for D (5 bases). Trimming removed 3 bases from V and 6 bases from J, with 16 bases in between. This CDR3 comprises 14 residues. Germline V CDR1 and CDR2: SQVTM, ANQGSEA. CDR3 coding DNA: TGCAGCGTTGATGCAGGGCTTTCGACGGATACGCAGTATTTT. Its translation is CSVDAGLSTDTQYF.

The chain couples TRBV10-2 to TRBJ2-1; 8 positions match TRBD2. V lost 5 bases and J lost 4; bases outside the gene matches: 4. The CDR3 is made up of 14 amino acids. Germline CDR1 WSHSY, CDR2 SAAADI. This CDR3 is CASSISGIYNEQFF. Written as DNA, the CDR3 is TGCGCCAGCAGTATTAGCGGGATTTACAATGAGCAGTTCTTC.

The chain combines TRBV28 with TRBJ1-6; no definite D call. The CDR3 has 13 amino acids. With 11 bases removed from V and 5 bases from J, the gap between germline ends came to 13 bases. CDR1 MDHEN and CDR2 SYDVKM come from the germline V gene. The CDR3 DNA follows: TGTGCCTCCCGCGCACAAGATAATTCACCCCTCCACTTT. Translating gives CASRAQDNSPLHF.

This clonotype was seen repeatedly, ten times or more. The J gene is TRBJ2-1, the V gene TRBV30; possible D gene TRBD2, 5 bases. The CDR3 has 14 amino acids. Germline CDR1 reads GTSNPN; CDR2 reads SVGIG (reference sequence). Trimming removed 0 bases from V and 8 bases from J, with 14 bases in between. CDR3 residues: CAWSVRPGWDEQFF. As DNA, the CDR3 is TGTGCCTGGAGTGTACGGCCGGGGTGGGATGAGCAGTTCTTC.

The rearrangement joins TRBV29-1 to TRBJ1-1, with TRBD1 as a possible D gene (5 bases). Looked up from germline, CDR1 is SQVTM and CDR2 is ANQGSEA. Deletions cut 3 bases from V and 1 base from J, with 9 bases between. This CDR3 has 13 residues. DNA of the CDR3: TGCAGCGTTGACGCCGGGGGGAACACTGAAGCTTTCTTT. Amino acids: CSVDAGGNTEAFF.

In this sample, this clonotype turned up many times. V usage is TRBV4-2 and J usage is TRBJ1-2; 9 bases are a match to TRBD1. The CDR3 consists of 14 residues. CDR1 is LGHNA, CDR2 YNFKEQ, per germline. Unmatched junction bases numbered 6, after V lost 7 bases and J lost 3 bases. The CDR3 spells CASTLTGGHYGYTF. The DNA for the CDR3 is TGTGCCAGCACCCTCACAGGGGGCCACTATGGCTACACCTTC.

In this sample, this clonotype turned up a few times. The chain has TRBV20-1 and TRBJ1-6; a weak D match, TRBD1 (5 bases). The CDR3 runs to 15 residues. Deletions cut 3 bases from V and 13 bases from J, with 22 bases between. The germline V gene encodes CDR1 DFQATT and CDR2 SNEGSKA (reference sequence). CDR3 loop: CSASMARVDSGPLHF. The CDR3 nucleotides are TGCAGTGCTAGTATGGCCAGGGTGGATTCAGGGCCCCTCCACTTT.

This clonotype was found many times. The chain combines TRBV7-9 with TRBJ2-7; D gene unclear. CDR3 length: 15 amino acids. Looked up from germline, CDR1 is SEHNR and CDR2 is FQNEAQ (reference sequence). Trimming removed 5 bases at V and 3 bases at J, with 17 bases between. The CDR3 nucleotides are TGTGCCAGCAGCCTCCCTGGTCCGGCCTACTACGAGCAGTACGTC. The encoded protein is CASSLPGPAYYEQYV.

The chain is built from TRBV5-1 and TRBJ2-1, with 10 bases matching TRBD2. In germline, CDR1 is SGHRS, CDR2 YFSETQ. The CDR3 covers 13 residues. V dropped 0 bases and J dropped 10; count of bases not matched to a gene: 1. The DNA for the CDR3 is TGCGCCAGCAGCTTGGAAGCGGGAGGGGAGCAGTTCTTC. This codes for CASSLEAGGEQFF.

The chain employs TRBV28 and TRBJ2-7; D is unclear. The CDR3 runs 13 residues. The germline CDR1 and CDR2 sequences are MDHEN and SYDVKM. V lost 3 bases and J 2 bases, leaving 8 bases between the germline ends. This chain's CDR3 is CASSLHGAYEQYF. Here the CDR3 DNA reads TGTGCCAGCAGTTTGCACGGAGCCTACGAGCAGTACTTC.

This clonotype was counted many times. The chain joins TRBV6-5 to TRBJ1-6, with TRBD1 matching 7 bases. V shed 5 bases, J shed 7 bases, and the junction held 8 bases outside the gene matches. In germline, CDR1 is MNHEY, CDR2 SVGAGI. CDR3 length: 15 amino acids. CDR3 sequence: CASSTRQGQNSPLHF. The CDR3, as DNA: TGTGCCAGCAGTACACGACAGGGACAAAATTCACCCCTCCACTTT.

This clonotype has a count of ten or more. The V and J genes are TRBV5-4 and TRBJ1-1; D is ambiguous. This CDR3 comprises 14 residues. The germline gives CDR1 SGHNT, CDR2 YYREEE (reference sequence). Trimming removed 1 base from V and 6 bases from J, with 13 bases in between. Here the CDR3 DNA reads TGTGCCAGCAGCTTGTCGGAGGGTCGGGCTGAAGCTTTCTTT. It translates to CASSLSEGRAEAFF.

This clonotype has more than one count but fewer than ten. The chain is built from TRBV4-1 and TRBJ2-1, with D perhaps TRBD2 (6 bases). V was clipped by 2 bases and J by 6 bases, with 20 bases between them. This CDR3 has 17 amino acids. CDR1 is MGHRA, CDR2 YSYEKL, per germline. The CDR3: CASSQWRLAMEGNEQFF. The DNA of the CDR3 is TGCGCCAGCAGCCAATGGCGCCTAGCGATGGAGGGCAATGAGCAGTTCTTC.